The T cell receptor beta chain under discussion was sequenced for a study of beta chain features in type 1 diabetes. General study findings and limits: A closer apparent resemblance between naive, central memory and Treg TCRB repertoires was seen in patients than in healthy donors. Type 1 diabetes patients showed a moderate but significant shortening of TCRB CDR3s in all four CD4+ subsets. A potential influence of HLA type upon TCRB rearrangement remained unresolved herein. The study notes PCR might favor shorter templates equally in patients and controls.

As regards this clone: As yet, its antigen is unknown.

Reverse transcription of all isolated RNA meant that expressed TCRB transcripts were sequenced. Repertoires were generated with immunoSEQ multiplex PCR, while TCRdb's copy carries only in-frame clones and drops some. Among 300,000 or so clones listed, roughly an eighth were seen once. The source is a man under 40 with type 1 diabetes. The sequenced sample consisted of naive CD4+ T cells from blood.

CDR3 coding DNA: TGTGCCAGCAGCGCAATGGCACGCGAGCAGTACTTC. Translated: CASSAMAREQYF. This sequence joins TRBV5-5 and TRBJ2-7; D gene uncertain. The CDR3 contains 12 residues. CDR1 is SGHKS and CDR2 is YYEKEE in the germline V gene (reference sequence). The V gene lost 4 bases and the J gene lost 6 bases, with 11 bases spanning the gap. Looking up the rest from reference TRBV5-5 and TRBJ2-7 gives the full variable domain: DAGVTQSPTHLIKTRGQQVTLRCSPISGHKSVSWYQQVLGQGPQFIFQYYEKEERGRGNFPDRFSARQFPNYSSELNVNALLLGDSALYLCASSAMAREQYFGPGTRLTVT.